Listed here are 26 T cell receptor beta chains from one sample, sequenced in a study of T cell repertoires in cytomegalovirus infection. TCRdb used MiXCR to reprocess the reads, holding one entry per CDR3 protein. The table includes about 600,000 distinct CDR3 sequences, approximately 24% detected once. Source material: CD8+ T cells from PBMCs. These TCRs come from a human donor in good health (CMV status not recorded). Some clones in this sample may be carry-over from other donors' samples.

Details on this clonotype: This could be a read error, since a much larger clone is one nucleotide away. The chain has TRBV9 and TRBJ2-6; D gene unclear. The CDR3 has 12 amino acids. Trimming took off 5 bases at V and 4 bases at J, with 4 bases between the two ends. Germline V gene lookup returns CDR1 SGDLS and CDR2 YYNGEE. As DNA, the CDR3 is TGTGCCAGCAGTCGGGGGGCCAACGTCCTGACTTTC. This gives the protein CASSRGANVLTF.

The CDR3 sequence is CASSVALQDEKLFF. For the CDR3, the DNA is TGTGCCAGCAGCGTAGCCTTACAGGATGAAAAACTGTTTTTT. The chain links TRBV9 to TRBJ1-4; possibly TRBD1 for D (5 bases). The CDR3 contains 14 residues. Germline CDR1 SGDLS, CDR2 YYNGEE. V lost 0 bases, J lost 6 bases, and 9 bases lay in between.

The J gene is TRBJ1-5, the V gene TRBV7-6; D remains ambiguous. Trimming pared 5 bases from V and 3 bases from J, leaving 11 bases between. The germline V gene encodes CDR1 SGHVS and CDR2 FNYEAQ. This CDR3 has 14 amino acids. The CDR3 sequence: CASSPRLTNQPQHF. CDR3 bases: TGTGCCAGCAGCCCCCGACTTACCAATCAGCCCCAGCATTTT.

The sample holds a few counts of this clonotype. The chain uses TRBV20-1 and TRBJ1-1, with D possibly TRBD1 on 6 matching bases. V lost 3 bases and J 1 base, leaving 27 bases between the germline ends. This CDR3 spans 19 amino acids. Germline loops: CDR1 DFQATT, CDR2 SNEGSKA (reference sequence). The CDR3 DNA reads TGCAGTGCTAGCGGAGAGGTGGGGGGGGGCTCGGTACCGAACACTGAAGCTTTCTTT. Translated: CSASGEVGGGSVPNTEAFF.

The chain carries TRBV10-1 and TRBJ2-3, with 10 bases that match TRBD2. This CDR3 is built from 17 residues. V lost 2 bases, J lost 3 bases, and 8 bases stayed unmatched. CDR1 is WNHNN, CDR2 SYGVQD, per germline (reference sequence). Here the CDR3 reads CASSEDLGLAATDTQYF. The CDR3 region has the DNA TGCGCCAGCAGTGAGGATTTAGGACTAGCGGCAACAGATACGCAGTATTTT.

This chain connects TRBV20-1 to TRBJ2-3; 7 bases line up with TRBD2. The CDR3 has 13 residues. With 0 bases clipped from V and 8 bases from J, the junction kept 5 bases outside the gene matches. The germline V gene encodes CDR1 DFQATT and CDR2 SNEGSKA (reference sequence). For the CDR3, the DNA is TGCAGTGCTAGAGATGGGGGGGGGGGTACGCAGTATTTT. Protein: CSARDGGGGTQYF.

The V call is TRBV7-2, the J call TRBJ1-1; a possible D gene is TRBD1 (6 bases). V was pared by 5 bases and J by 10 bases, with 11 bases between. CDR1 and CDR2 (germline): SGHTA, FQGNSA. This CDR3 contains 11 residues. CDR3 bases: TGTGCCAGCAGCCGACAGGATGGAGCTTTCTTT. Translating gives CASSRQDGAFF.

V usage is TRBV12-3 or TRBV12-4 and J usage is TRBJ2-1, with TRBD2 as a possible D gene (6 bases). The germline V and J ends were trimmed by 2 bases and 9 bases, with 17 bases remaining between them. The CDR3 is made up of 15 amino acids. CDR3 amino acids: CASSLSGTSQGEQFF. CDR3 DNA sequence: TGTGCCAGCAGTTTATCGGGGACTTCCCAGGGTGAGCAGTTCTTC.

The chain is built from TRBV14 and TRBJ1-1; 8 nucleotides line up with TRBD1. Germline V gives CDR1 SGHDN, CDR2 FVKESK. The CDR3 covers 18 residues. With 0 bases clipped from V and 1 base from J, the junction kept 10 bases outside the gene matches. CDR3 residues: CASSQDDRGPGKNTEAFF. DNA for the CDR3: TGTGCCAGCAGCCAAGATGACAGGGGACCGGGAAAGAACACTGAAGCTTTCTTT.

This chain uses TRBV7-9 with TRBJ2-5, with a possible D match to TRBD1 (5 bases). The V end lost 3 bases, the J end lost 1 base, and 12 bases lay between the germline ends. Germline-derived CDR1 and CDR2 are SEHNR and FQNEAQ (reference sequence). The CDR3 contains 15 residues. Here the CDR3 reads CASSFIQGRQETQYF. The CDR3, as DNA: TGTGCCAGCAGCTTTATCCAGGGCCGCCAAGAGACCCAGTACTTC.

The chain employs TRBV6-6 and TRBJ1-1, with D uncertain. V dropped 4 bases and J dropped 0 bases, with 12 bases sitting between them. In germline, CDR1 is MNHNY, CDR2 SVGAGI (reference sequence). CDR3 length: 15 residues. In DNA form, the CDR3 reads TGTGCCAGCAGTTCCAAACCCCACATGAACACTGAAGCTTTCTTT. Protein product: CASSSKPHMNTEAFF.

This clonotype was detected a few times. V gene TRBV6-2 or TRBV6-3 combines with J gene TRBJ2-1; D might be TRBD1 (5 bases). Between the trimmed V and J ends, which lost 1 base and 8 bases, there was a span of 12 bases. Germline V gene lookup returns CDR1 MNHEY and CDR2 SVGEGT. The CDR3 is 14 amino acids. In DNA, the CDR3 is TGTGCCAGCAGTTACTGGCATGACAGCCATGAGCAGTTCTTC. Translated, it gives CASSYWHDSHEQFF.

The chain combines TRBV29-1 with TRBJ1-2; 7 bases match TRBD1. V gave up 6 bases and J gave up 3 bases; unmatched junction bases: 4. Germline V gene sequence: CDR1 SQVTM, CDR2 ANQGSEA. The CDR3 is made up of 12 amino acids. The CDR3 loop is CSVVTGDYGYTF. The DNA of the CDR3 is TGCAGCGTCGTAACAGGGGACTATGGCTACACCTTC.

This chain joins TRBV19 and TRBJ2-7; D not resolved. The CDR3 covers 13 residues. V lost 3 bases and J 6 bases, leaving 12 bases between the germline ends. Germline V gene sequence: CDR1 LNHDA, CDR2 SQIVND (reference sequence). The CDR3 protein is CASSMTGDGEQYF. In DNA form, the CDR3 reads TGTGCCAGTAGTATGACTGGAGACGGCGAGCAGTACTTC.

This clonotype came up a few times. This chain connects TRBV28 to TRBJ2-2; D gene ambiguous. The V and J ends lost 3 bases and 0 bases respectively, with 11 bases between them. The CDR3 consists of 16 residues. Germline CDR1 and CDR2: MDHEN and SYDVKM. The CDR3 nucleotides are TGTGCCAGCAGTTTCCCGCGGCTATCGAACACCGGGGAGCTGTTTTTT. Translation: CASSFPRLSNTGELFF.

This clonotype was seen repeatedly, ten times or more. The rearrangement links TRBV7-2 to TRBJ2-2; possible D gene TRBD2, 7 bases. Trimming pared 5 bases from V and 3 bases from J, leaving 16 bases between. Germline loops: CDR1 SGHTA, CDR2 FQGNSA. The CDR3 contains 16 residues. This CDR3 is CASSGPGGRHTGELFF. CDR3 nucleotide sequence: TGTGCCAGCAGCGGGCCCGGGGGGCGACACACCGGGGAGCTGTTTTTT.

The chain joins TRBV29-1 to TRBJ1-2; tentative D call: TRBD1 (6 bases). Trimming removed 1 base from V and 1 base from J, with 10 bases in between. Germline loops: CDR1 SQVTM, CDR2 ANQGSEA. There are 14 residues in the CDR3. In nucleotides, the CDR3 is TGCAGCGTTGAAGGGACAGCACATAACTATGGCTACACCTTC. Translating it yields CSVEGTAHNYGYTF. The full variable domain, with the rest looked up from reference TRBV29-1 and TRBJ1-2, is SAVISQKPSRDICQRGTSLTIQCQVDSQVTMMFWYRQQPGQSLTLIATANQGSEATYESGFVIDKFPISRPNLTFSTLTVSNMSPEDSSIYLCSVEGTAHNYGYTFGSGTRLTVV.

This rearrangement joins TRBV7-9 to TRBJ2-7; the D gene is possibly TRBD2 (6 bases). Trimming shortened V by 5 bases and J by 3 bases, and 17 bases separated the two germline ends. CDR1 and CDR2 (germline): SEHNR, FQNEAQ (reference sequence). This CDR3 is built from 15 residues. The CDR3 sequence is CASSDASRGNYEQYF. The CDR3 DNA follows: TGTGCCAGCAGCGACGCCTCACGGGGGAACTACGAGCAGTACTTC.

This clonotype occurred a few times. V usage is TRBV29-1 and J usage is TRBJ2-2; no clear D gene. The CDR3 is made up of 13 amino acids. Trimming cost V 4 bases and J 3 bases, with 9 bases left between them. Germline loops: CDR1 SQVTM, CDR2 ANQGSEA. CDR3 in amino acids: CSVGQSDTGELFF. CDR3 coding DNA: TGCAGCGTTGGTCAGTCGGACACCGGGGAGCTGTTTTTT.

As concerns this clonotype: It may be a read error: a sequence one base away is much more abundant. This chain joins TRBV28 and TRBJ2-2; D possibly corresponds to TRBD1 (6 bases). CDR1 and CDR2 from the germline V gene are MDHEN and SYDVKM. V lost 3 bases and J lost 3, with 14 bases in between. The CDR3 sequence is 16 residues long. CDR3 in amino acids: CASSFLGALDTGELFF. The DNA for the CDR3 is TGTGCCAGCAGTTTTTTGGGGGCGCTGGACACCGGGGAGCTGTTTTTT.

Only a few counts were recorded for this clonotype. V gene TRBV28 combines with J gene TRBJ2-3; 13 nucleotides match TRBD2. Losses at the gene ends were 4 bases for V and 5 bases for J; bases not matched to a gene: 3. Germline V CDR1 and CDR2: MDHEN, SYDVKM. CDR3 length equals 15 residues. As DNA, the CDR3 is TGTGCCAGCAGTTCACTAGCGGGGGGGGAAGATACGCAGTATTTT. Translated: CASSSLAGGEDTQYF.

The gene calls are TRBV7-6 and TRBJ2-5, with D unclear. The V and J ends lost 5 bases and 5 bases respectively, with 9 bases between them. Germline V lookup: CDR1 SGHVS, CDR2 FNYEAQ. The length of the CDR3 is 12 residues. CDR3 DNA: TGTGCCAGCAGCCATCAAGGGGAGACCCAGTACTTC. Translating it yields CASSHQGETQYF.

In its sample, this clonotype was seen many times. The V call is TRBV7-3, the J call TRBJ2-1; D may be TRBD1 (7 bases). From germline, CDR1 is SGHTA and CDR2 FQGTGA. The CDR3 is 15 amino acids. V dropped 1 base and J dropped 8 bases, with 15 bases sitting between them. The CDR3 spells CASSLSGGGGDEQFF. DNA for the CDR3: TGTGCCAGCAGCTTAAGTGGAGGAGGGGGCGATGAGCAGTTCTTC.

The rearrangement links TRBV7-9 to TRBJ1-2; no definite D call. Germline CDR1 reads SEHNR; CDR2 reads FQNEAQ (reference sequence). The CDR3 has 15 residues. V was clipped by 5 bases and J by 0 bases, with 13 bases between them. The CDR3 loop reads CASSQLGKANYGYTF. CDR3 coding DNA: TGTGCCAGCAGCCAGCTAGGAAAGGCTAACTATGGCTACACCTTC.

This clonotype has a handful of counts. The rearrangement links TRBV27 to TRBJ2-1; the D gene is possibly TRBD2 (6 bases). The V end lost 7 bases, the J end lost 7 bases, and 17 bases lay between the germline ends. This CDR3 is 14 amino acids long. Germline values: CDR1 MNHEY, CDR2 SMNVEV (reference sequence). The CDR3 is CASTLMGGVNEQFF. The CDR3 region has the DNA TGTGCCAGCACCCTCATGGGGGGTGTAAATGAGCAGTTCTTC.

The sample holds a few counts of this clonotype. This sequence joins TRBV20-1 and TRBJ2-7, with D unresolved. This CDR3 comprises 12 residues. Per germline, CDR1 DFQATT and CDR2 SNEGSKA (reference sequence). Trimming took 0 bases from V and 3 from J, leaving 6 bases between them. In DNA form, the CDR3 reads TGCAGTGCTAGAGATACGAACTACGAGCAGTACTTC. As protein: CSARDTNYEQYF.